This TCR beta chain was profiled in a study of CD8 T cells in ankylosing spondylitis. There are 14 residues in the CDR3. Per germline, CDR1 MNHNS and CDR2 SASEGT. Trimming took 6 bases from V and 0 from J, leaving 12 bases between them. This clonotype was observed a handful of times. MiXCR, applied by TCRdb to the 5' RACE reads, yields one record per CDR3 protein. The table lists roughly 150,000 distinct CDR3 sequences, roughly 6.6% of them singletons. The receptor comes from a female donor with ankylosing spondylitis or in good health (not recorded which). Specimen: blood, either unsorted or a sorted T cell fraction (not recorded which). The J gene is TRBJ2-7, the V gene TRBV6-1; D is possibly TRBD1 (6 bases). CDR3 residues: CASRATGLSYEQYF. The CDR3 DNA is TGTGCCAGCAGAGCGACAGGTCTCTCCTACGAGCAGTACTTC.